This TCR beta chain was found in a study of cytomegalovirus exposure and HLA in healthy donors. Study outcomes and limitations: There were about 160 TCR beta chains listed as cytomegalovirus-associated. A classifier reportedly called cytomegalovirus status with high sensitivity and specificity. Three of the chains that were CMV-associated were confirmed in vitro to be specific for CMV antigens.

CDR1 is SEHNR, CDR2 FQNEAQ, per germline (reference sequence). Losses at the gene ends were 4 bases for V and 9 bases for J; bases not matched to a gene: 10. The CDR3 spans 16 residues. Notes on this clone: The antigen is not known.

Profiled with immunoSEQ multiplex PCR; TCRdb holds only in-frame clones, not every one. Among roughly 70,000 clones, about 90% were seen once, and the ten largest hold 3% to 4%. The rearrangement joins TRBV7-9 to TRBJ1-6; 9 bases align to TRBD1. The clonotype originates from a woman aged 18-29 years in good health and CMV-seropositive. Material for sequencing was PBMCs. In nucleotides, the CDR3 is TGTGCCAGCAGCTCCTTCTCACAGGGGGCGCTTTCACCCCTCCACTTT. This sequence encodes CASSSFSQGALSPLHF.